The source of this T cell receptor beta chain is a study of blood T cell repertoires in COVID-19. On the study more broadly: Sample material is recorded as cDNA or gDNA derived from T cells, B-cell-depleted T cells, or PBMCs.

The repertoire was sequenced with immunoSEQ multiplex PCR; TCRdb's copy has only in-frame clones and lacks some. The data show about 210,000 clones, with roughly 84% seen just once and around 4.9% held by the top ten. CDR3 length equals 12 residues. The germline V gene has CDR1 SGHRS and CDR2 YFSETQ. Trimming took 4 bases from V and 5 from J, leaving 10 bases between them. The chain employs TRBV5-1 and TRBJ2-7; D may be TRBD1 (6 bases). The sequenced material came from peripheral blood. The sequence was collected from a woman over 75 with acute or convalescent COVID-19. The chain's CDR3 is CASSIQGNEQYF. The CDR3 DNA is TGCGCCAGCAGCATCCAGGGGAACGAGCAGTACTTC.